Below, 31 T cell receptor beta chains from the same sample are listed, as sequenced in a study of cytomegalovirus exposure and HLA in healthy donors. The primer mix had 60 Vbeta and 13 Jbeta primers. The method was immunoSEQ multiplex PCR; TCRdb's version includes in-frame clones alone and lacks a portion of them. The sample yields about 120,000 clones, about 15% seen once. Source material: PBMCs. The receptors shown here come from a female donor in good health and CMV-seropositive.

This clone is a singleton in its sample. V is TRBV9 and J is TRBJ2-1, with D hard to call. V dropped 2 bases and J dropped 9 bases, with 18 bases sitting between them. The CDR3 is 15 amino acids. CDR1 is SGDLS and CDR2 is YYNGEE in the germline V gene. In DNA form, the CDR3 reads TGTGCCAGCAGCGTTTTCGAGACTGCGGCAGCTGAGCAGTTCTTC. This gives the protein CASSVFETAAAEQFF. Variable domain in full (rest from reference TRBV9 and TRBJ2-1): DSGVTQTPKHLITATGQRVTLRCSPRSGDLSVYWYQQSLDQGLQFLIQYYNGEERAKGNILERFSAQQFPDLHSELNLSSLELGDSALYFCASSVFETAAAEQFFGPGTRLTVL.

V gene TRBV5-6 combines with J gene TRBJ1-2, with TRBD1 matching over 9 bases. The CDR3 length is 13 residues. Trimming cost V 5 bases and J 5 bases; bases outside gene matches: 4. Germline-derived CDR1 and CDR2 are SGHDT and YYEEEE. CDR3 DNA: TGTGCCAGCAGACTCGGGACAGGGTATGGCTACACCTTC. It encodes CASRLGTGYGYTF.

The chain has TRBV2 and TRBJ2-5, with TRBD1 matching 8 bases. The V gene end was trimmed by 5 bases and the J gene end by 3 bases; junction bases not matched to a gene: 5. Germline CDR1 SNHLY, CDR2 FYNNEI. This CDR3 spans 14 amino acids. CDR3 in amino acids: CASSSDRGEETQYF. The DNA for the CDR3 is TGTGCCAGCAGTTCCGACAGGGGAGAAGAGACCCAGTACTTC. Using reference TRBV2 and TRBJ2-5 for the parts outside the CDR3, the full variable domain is EPEVTQTPSHQVTQMGQEVILRCVPISNHLYFYWYRQILGQKVEFLVSFYNNEISEKSEIFDDQFSVERPDGSNFTLKIRSTKLEDSAMYFCASSSDRGEETQYFGPGTRLLVL.

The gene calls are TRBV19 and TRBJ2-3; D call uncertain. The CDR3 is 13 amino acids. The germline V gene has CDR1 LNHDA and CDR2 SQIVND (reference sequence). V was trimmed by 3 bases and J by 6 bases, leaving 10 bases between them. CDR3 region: CASSIRVSDTQYF. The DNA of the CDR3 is TGTGCCAGTAGTATTCGGGTTTCGGATACGCAGTATTTT.

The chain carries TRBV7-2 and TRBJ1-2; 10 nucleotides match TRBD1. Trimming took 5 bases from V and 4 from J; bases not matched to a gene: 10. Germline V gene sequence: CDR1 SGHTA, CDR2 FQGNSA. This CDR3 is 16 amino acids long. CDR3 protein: CASSLYGTGVSYGYTF. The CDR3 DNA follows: TGTGCCAGCAGCCTTTACGGGACAGGGGTGAGCTATGGCTACACCTTC.

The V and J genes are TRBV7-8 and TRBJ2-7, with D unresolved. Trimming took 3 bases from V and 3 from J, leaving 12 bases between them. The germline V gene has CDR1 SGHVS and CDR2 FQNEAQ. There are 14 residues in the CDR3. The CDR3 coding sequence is TGTGCCAGCAGCTTTGGTTCGGAGAGCTACGAGCAGTACTTC. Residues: CASSFGSESYEQYF.

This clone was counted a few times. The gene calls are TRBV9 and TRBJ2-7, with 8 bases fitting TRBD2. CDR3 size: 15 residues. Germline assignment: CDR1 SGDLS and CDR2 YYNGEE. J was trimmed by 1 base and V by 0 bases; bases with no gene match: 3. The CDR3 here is CASSVEVAGSYEQYF. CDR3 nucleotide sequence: TGTGCCAGCAGCGTAGAGGTAGCGGGGTCCTACGAGCAGTACTTC.

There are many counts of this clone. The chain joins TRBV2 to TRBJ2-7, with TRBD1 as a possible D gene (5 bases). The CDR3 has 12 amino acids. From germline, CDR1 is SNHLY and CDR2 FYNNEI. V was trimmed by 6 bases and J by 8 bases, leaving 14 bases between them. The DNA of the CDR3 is TGTGCCAGCAGGGACAACATGGCTAAGCAGTACTTC. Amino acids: CASRDNMAKQYF. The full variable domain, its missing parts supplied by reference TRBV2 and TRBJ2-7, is EPEVTQTPSHQVTQMGQEVILRCVPISNHLYFYWYRQILGQKVEFLVSFYNNEISEKSEIFDDQFSVERPDGSNFTLKIRSTKLEDSAMYFCASRDNMAKQYFGPGTRLTVT.

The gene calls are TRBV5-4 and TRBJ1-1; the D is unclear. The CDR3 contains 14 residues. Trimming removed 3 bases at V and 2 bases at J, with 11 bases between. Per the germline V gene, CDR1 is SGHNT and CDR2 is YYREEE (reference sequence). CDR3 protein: CASSWGVANTEAFF. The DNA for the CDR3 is TGTGCCAGCAGCTGGGGAGTGGCAAACACTGAAGCTTTCTTT.

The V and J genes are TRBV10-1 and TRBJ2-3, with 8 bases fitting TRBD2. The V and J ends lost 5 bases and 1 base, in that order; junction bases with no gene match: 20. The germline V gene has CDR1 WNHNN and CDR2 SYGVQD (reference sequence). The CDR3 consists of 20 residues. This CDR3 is CASSRKGLEAIGSCTDTQYF. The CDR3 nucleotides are TGCGCCAGCAGTAGGAAGGGACTAGAAGCGATAGGGAGTTGCACAGATACGCAGTATTTT.

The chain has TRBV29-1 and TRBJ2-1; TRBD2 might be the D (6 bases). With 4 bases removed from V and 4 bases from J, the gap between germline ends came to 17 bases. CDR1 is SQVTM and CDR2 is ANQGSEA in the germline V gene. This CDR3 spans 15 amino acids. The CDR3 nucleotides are TGCAGCGTTGTTTCATGGACTACCAATTACAATGAGCAGTTCTTC. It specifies CSVVSWTTNYNEQFF.

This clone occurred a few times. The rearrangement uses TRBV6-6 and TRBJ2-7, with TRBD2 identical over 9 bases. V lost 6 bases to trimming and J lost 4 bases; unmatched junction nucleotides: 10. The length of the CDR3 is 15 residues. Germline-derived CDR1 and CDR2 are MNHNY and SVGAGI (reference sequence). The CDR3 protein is CASSPPLAGMYEQYF. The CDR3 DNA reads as TGTGCCAGCAGCCCCCCCCTAGCGGGAATGTACGAGCAGTACTTC.

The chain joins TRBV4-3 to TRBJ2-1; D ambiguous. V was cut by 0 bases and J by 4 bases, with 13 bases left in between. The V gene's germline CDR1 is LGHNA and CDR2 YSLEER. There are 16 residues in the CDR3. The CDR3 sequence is CASSQDWQISYNEQFF. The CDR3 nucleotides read TGCGCCAGCAGCCAAGATTGGCAGATAAGTTACAATGAGCAGTTCTTC.

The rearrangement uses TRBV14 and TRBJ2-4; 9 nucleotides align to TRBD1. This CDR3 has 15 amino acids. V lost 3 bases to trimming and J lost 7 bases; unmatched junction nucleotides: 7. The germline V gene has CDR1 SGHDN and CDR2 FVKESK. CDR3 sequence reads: CASSQDHRGLNIQYF. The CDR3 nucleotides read TGTGCCAGCAGCCAGGACCACAGGGGGCTGAACATTCAGTACTTC. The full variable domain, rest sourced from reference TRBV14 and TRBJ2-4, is EAGVTQFPSHSVIEKGQTVTLRCDPISGHDNLYWYRRVMGKEIKFLLHFVKESKQDESGMPNNRFLAERTGGTYSTLKVQPAELEDSGVYFCASSQDHRGLNIQYFGAGTRLSVL.

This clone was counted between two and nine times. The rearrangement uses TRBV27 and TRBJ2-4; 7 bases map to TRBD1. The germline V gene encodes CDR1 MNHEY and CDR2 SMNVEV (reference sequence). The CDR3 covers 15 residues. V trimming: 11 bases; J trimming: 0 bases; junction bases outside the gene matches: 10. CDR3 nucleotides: TGTGCCGATGCAGGGGGACACGGAGCCAAAAACATTCAGTACTTC. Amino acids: CADAGGHGAKNIQYF.

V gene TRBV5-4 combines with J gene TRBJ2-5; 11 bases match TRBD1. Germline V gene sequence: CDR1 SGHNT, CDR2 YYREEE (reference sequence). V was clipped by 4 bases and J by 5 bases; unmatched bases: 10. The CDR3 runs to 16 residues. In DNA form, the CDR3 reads TGTGCCAGCAGCCGACCGGGACAGGGGGTAATCGAGACCCAGTACTTC. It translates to CASSRPGQGVIETQYF.

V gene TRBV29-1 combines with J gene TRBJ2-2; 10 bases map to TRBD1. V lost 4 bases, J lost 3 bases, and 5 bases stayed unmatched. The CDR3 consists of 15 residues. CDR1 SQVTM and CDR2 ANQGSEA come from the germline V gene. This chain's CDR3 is CSVVRQGAYTGELFF. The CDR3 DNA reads TGCAGCGTTGTAAGACAGGGGGCATACACCGGGGAGCTGTTTTTT.

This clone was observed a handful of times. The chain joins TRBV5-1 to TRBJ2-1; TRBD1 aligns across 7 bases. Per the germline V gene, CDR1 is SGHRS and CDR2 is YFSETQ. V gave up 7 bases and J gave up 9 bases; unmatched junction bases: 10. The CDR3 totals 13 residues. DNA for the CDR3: TGCGCCAGCGACCGGGACAGACTTTCTGAGCAGTTCTTC. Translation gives CASDRDRLSEQFF.

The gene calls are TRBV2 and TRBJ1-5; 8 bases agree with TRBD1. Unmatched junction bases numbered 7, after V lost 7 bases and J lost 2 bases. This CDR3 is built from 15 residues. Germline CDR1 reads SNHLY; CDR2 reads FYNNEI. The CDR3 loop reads CASKGWGQGNQPQHF. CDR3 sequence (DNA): TGTGCCAGCAAAGGGTGGGGACAGGGCAATCAGCCCCAGCATTTT.

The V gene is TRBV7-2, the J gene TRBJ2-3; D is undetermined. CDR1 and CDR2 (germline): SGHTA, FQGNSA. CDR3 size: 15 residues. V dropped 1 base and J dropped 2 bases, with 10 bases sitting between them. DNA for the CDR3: TGTGCCAGCAGCTTAGAGACACTCTACACAGATACGCAGTATTTT. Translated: CASSLETLYTDTQYF.

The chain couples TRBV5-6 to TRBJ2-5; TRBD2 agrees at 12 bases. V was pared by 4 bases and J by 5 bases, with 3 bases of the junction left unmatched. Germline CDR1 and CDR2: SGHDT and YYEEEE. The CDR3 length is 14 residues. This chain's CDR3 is CASSDTSGGETQYF. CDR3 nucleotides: TGTGCCAGCAGCGATACTAGCGGGGGGGAGACCCAGTACTTC.

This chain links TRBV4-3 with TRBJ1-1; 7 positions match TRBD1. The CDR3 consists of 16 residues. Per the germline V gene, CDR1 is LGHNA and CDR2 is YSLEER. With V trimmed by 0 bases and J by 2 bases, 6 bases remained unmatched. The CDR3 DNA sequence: TGCGCCAGCAGCCAAGATCTGGACAGGACTAACACTGAAGCTTTCTTT. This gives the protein CASSQDLDRTNTEAFF.

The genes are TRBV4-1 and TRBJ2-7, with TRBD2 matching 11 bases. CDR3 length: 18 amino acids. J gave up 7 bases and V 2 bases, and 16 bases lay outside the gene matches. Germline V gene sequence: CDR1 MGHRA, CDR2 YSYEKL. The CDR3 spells CASSQPPPKKLAGEEQYF. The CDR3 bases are TGCGCCAGCAGCCAACCGCCCCCCAAAAAACTAGCGGGAGAAGAGCAGTACTTC.

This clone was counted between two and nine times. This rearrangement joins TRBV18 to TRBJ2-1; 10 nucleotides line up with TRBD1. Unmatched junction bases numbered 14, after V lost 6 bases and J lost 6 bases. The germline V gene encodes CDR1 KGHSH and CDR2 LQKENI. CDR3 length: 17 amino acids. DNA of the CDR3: TGTGCCAGCTCGGCCAAGATATCCGGGACAGGGGTCAATGAGCAGTTCTTC. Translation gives CASSAKISGTGVNEQFF.

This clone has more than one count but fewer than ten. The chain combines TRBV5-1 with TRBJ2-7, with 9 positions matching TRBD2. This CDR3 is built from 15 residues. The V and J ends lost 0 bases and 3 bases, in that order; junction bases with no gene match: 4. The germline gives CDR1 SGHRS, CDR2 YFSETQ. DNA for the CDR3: TGCGCCAGCAGCTTGGCCAGCGGGAGGATCTACGAGCAGTACTTC. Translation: CASSLASGRIYEQYF.

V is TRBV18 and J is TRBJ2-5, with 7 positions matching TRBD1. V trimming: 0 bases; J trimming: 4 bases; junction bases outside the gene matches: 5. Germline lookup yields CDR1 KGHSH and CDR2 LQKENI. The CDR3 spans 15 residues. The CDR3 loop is CASSPPTGLGETQYF. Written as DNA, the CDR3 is TGTGCCAGCTCACCACCGACAGGGCTTGGAGAGACCCAGTACTTC.

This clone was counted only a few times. The CDR3 region has the DNA TGTGCCACCCAATCCGGGACAGGGGGACCTGGCTACACCTTC. Its translation: CATQSGTGGPGYTF. V is TRBV2 and J is TRBJ1-2, with 11 bases identical to TRBD1. Germline-derived CDR1 and CDR2 are SNHLY and FYNNEI. The J segment lost 7 bases and the V segment lost 10 bases, leaving 11 bases of the junction unmatched. This CDR3 has 14 amino acids.

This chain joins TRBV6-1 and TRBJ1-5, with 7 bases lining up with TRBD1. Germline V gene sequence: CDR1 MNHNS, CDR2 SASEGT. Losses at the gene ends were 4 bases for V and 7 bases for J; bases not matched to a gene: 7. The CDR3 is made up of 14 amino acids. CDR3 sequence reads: CASSGIRQGQPQHF. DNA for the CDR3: TGTGCCAGCAGTGGAATAAGACAGGGCCAGCCCCAGCATTTT.

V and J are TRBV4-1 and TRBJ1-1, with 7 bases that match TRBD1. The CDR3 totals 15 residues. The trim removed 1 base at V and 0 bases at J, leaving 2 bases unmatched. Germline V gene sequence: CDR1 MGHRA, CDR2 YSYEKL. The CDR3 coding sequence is TGCGCCAGCAGCCAAGGAGGGGGCCTGAACACTGAAGCTTTCTTT. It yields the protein CASSQGGGLNTEAFF.

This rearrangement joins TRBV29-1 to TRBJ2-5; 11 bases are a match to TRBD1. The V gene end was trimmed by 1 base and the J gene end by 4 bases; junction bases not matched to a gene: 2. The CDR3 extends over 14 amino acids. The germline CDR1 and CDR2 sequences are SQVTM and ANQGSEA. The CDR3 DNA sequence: TGCAGCGTTGAAGGGACAGGGGGCCGAGAGACCCAGTACTTC. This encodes CSVEGTGGRETQYF.

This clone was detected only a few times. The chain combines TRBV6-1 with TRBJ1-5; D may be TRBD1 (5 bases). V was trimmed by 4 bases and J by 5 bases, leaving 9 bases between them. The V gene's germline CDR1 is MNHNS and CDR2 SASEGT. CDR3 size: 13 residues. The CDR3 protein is CASSGAGYQPQHF. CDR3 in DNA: TGTGCCAGCAGTGGCGCAGGGTATCAGCCCCAGCATTTT.